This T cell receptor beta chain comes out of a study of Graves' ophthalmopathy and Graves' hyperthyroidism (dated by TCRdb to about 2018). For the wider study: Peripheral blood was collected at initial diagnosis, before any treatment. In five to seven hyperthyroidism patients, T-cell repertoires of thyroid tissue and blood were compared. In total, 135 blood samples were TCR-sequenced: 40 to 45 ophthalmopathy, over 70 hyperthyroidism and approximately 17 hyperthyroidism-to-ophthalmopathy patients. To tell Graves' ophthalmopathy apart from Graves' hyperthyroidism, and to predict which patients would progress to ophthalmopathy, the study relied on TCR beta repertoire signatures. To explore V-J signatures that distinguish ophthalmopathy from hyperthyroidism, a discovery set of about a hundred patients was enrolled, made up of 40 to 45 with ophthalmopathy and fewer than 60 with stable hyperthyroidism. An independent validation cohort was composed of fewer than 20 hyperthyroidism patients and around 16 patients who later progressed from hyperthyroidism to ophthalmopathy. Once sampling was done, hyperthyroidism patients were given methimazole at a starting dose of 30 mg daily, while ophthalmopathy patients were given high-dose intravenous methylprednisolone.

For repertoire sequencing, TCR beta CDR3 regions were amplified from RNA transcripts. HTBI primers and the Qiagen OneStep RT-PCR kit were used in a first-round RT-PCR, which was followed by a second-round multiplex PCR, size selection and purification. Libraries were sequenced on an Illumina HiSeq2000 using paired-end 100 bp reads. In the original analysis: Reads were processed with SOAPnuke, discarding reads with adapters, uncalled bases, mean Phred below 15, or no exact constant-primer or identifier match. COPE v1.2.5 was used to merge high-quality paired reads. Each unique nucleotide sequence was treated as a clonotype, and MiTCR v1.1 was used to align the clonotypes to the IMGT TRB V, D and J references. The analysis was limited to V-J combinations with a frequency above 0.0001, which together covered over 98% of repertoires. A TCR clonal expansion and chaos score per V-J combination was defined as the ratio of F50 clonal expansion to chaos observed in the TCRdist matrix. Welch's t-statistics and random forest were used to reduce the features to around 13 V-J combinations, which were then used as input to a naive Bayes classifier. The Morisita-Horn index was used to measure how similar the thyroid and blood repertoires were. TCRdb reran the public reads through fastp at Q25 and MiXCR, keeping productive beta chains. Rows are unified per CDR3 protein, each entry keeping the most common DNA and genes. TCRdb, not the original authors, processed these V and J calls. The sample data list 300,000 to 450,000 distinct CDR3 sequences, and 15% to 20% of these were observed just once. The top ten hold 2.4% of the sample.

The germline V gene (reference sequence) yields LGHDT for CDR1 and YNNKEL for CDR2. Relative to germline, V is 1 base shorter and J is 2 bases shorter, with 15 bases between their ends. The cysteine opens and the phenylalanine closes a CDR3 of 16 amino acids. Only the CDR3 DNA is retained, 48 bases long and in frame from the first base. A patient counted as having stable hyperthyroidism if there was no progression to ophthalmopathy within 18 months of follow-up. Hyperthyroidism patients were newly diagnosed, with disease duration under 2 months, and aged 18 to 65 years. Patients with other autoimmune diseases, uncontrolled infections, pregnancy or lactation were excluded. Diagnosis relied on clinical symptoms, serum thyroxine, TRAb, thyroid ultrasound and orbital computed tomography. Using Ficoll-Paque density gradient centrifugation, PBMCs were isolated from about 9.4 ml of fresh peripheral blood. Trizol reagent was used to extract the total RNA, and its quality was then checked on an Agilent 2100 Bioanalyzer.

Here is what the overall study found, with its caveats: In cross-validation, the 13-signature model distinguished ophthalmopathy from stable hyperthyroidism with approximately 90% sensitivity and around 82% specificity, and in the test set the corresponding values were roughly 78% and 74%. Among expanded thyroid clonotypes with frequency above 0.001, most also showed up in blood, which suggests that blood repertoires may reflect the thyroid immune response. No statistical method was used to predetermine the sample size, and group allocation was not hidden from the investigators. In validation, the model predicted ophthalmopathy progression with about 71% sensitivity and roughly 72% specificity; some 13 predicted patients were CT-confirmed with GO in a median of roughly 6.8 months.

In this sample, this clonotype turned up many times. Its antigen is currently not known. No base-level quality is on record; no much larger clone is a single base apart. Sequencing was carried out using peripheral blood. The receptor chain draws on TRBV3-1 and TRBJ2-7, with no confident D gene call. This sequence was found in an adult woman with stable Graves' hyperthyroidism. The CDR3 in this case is CASSQGGYGRTYEQYF. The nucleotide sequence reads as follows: TGTGCCAGCAGCCAAGGGGGTTACGGCAGAACCTACGAGCAGTACTTC.